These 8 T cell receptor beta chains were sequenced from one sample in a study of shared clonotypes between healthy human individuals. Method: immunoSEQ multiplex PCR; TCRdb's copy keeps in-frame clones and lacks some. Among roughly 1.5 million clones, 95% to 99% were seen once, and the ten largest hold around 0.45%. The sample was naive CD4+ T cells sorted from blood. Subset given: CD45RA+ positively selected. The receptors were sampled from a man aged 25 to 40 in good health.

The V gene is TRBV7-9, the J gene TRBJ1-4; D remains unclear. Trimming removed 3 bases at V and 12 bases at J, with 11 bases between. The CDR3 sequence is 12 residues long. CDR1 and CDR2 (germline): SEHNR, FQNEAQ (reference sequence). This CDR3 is CASSFVWEELFF. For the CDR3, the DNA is TGTGCCAGCAGCTTTGTTTGGGAGGAACTGTTTTTT.

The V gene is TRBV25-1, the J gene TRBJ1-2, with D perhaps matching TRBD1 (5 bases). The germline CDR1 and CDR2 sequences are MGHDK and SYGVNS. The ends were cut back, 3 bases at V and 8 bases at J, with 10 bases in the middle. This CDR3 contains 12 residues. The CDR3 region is CASSDRDRGYTF. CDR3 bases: TGTGCCAGCAGTGACAGGGATCGAGGCTACACCTTC.

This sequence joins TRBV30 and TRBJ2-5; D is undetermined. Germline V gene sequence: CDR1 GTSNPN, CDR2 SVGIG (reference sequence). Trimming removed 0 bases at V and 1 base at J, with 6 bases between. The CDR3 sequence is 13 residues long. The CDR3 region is CAWSVGGQETQYF. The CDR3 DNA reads TGTGCCTGGAGTGTGGGCGGCCAAGAGACCCAGTACTTC.

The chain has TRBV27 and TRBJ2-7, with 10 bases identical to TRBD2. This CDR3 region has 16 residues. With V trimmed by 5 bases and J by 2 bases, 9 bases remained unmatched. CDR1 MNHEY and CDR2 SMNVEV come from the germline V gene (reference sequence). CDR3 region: CASSPTRSGGPYEQYF. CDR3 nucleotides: TGTGCCAGCAGTCCCACCCGTAGCGGGGGGCCCTACGAGCAGTACTTC.

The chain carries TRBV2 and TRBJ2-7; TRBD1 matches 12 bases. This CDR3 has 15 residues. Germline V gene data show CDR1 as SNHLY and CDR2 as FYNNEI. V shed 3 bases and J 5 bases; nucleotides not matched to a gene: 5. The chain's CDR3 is CASSDQGQGADEQYF. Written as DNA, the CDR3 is TGTGCCAGCAGTGACCAGGGACAGGGGGCTGACGAGCAGTACTTC.

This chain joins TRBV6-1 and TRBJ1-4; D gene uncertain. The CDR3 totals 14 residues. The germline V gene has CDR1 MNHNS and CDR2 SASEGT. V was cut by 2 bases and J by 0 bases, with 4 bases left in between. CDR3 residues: CASSEWSTNEKLFF. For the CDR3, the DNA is TGTGCCAGCAGTGAATGGTCAACTAATGAAAAACTGTTTTTT.

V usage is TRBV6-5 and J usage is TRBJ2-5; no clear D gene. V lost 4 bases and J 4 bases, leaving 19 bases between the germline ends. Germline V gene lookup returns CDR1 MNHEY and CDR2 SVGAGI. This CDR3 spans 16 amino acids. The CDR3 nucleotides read TGTGCCAGCAGTTTAAGTCTCTCAGATCGGGCAGAGACCCAGTACTTC. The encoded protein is CASSLSLSDRAETQYF.

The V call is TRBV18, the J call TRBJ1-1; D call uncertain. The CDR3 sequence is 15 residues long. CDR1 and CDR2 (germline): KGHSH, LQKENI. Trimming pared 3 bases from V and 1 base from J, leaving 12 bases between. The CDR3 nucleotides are TGTGCCAGCTCACCCTGGACGGTTAAGAACACTGAAGCTTTCTTT. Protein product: CASSPWTVKNTEAFF.